Below, 13 T cell receptor beta chains from the same sample are listed, as sequenced in a study of shared clonotypes between healthy human individuals. TCRdb keeps only in-frame clones here, not all; method: immunoSEQ multiplex PCR. The table lists roughly 660,000 clones, about 92% of them singletons. Sequencing input: memory CD8+ T cells from PBMCs. Subset in this sample: CD45RO+ cells pooled with CCR7-negative TemRA cells. The receptors were sampled from a young man in good health. Some clones in this sample may be carry-over from other donors' samples.

This clone has a single count. The V gene is TRBV4-2, the J gene TRBJ1-5; maybe TRBD1 (6 bases). Between the trimmed V and J ends, which lost 1 base and 7 bases, there was a span of 17 bases. Germline values: CDR1 LGHNA, CDR2 YNFKEQ. The CDR3 consists of 16 residues. This chain's CDR3 is CASSQGVQGLGQPQHF. The CDR3, as DNA: TGTGCCAGCAGCCAAGGGGTCCAGGGGCTCGGGCAGCCCCAGCATTTT.

This chain uses TRBV7-9 with TRBJ2-2; D possibly uses TRBD1 or TRBD2 (5 bases each). CDR3 length: 12 amino acids. Germline V CDR1 and CDR2: SEHNR, FQNEAQ (reference sequence). The V end was cut by 5 bases, the J end by 9 bases, with 10 bases between. The CDR3 sequence is CASSLGARELFF. DNA for the CDR3: TGTGCCAGCAGCCTCGGGGCCCGGGAGCTGTTTTTT. The whole variable domain, filled in from reference TRBV7-9 and TRBJ2-2, reads DTGVSQNPRHKITKRGQNVTFRCDPISEHNRLYWYRQTLGQGPEFLTYFQNEAQLEKSRLLSDRFSAERPKGSFSTLEIQRTEQGDSAMYLCASSLGARELFFGEGSRLTVL.

This clone was seen only once. This rearrangement joins TRBV27 to TRBJ2-3; 8 nucleotides match TRBD1. The CDR3 has 14 residues. Germline CDR1 reads MNHEY; CDR2 reads SMNVEV (reference sequence). The V and J ends lost 6 bases and 2 bases, in that order; junction bases with no gene match: 4. The CDR3 sequence is CASSGQGSTDTQYF. The CDR3 nucleotides are TGTGCCAGCAGCGGACAGGGATCCACAGATACGCAGTATTTT.

A few counts support this clone. The V call is TRBV6-5, the J call TRBJ1-1; D is unclear. CDR1 is MNHEY, CDR2 SVGAGI, per germline. The V end lost 11 bases, the J end lost 7 bases, and 20 bases lay between the germline ends. The CDR3 covers 13 residues. Here the CDR3 reads CAAWEGRGYEAFF. The DNA of the CDR3 is TGTGCCGCATGGGAGGGCCGAGGGTATGAAGCTTTCTTT.

This chain links TRBV4-1 with TRBJ1-5; D is unresolved. V lost 4 bases and J lost 5, with 15 bases in between. CDR1 is MGHRA and CDR2 is YSYEKL in the germline V gene. The CDR3 spans 15 residues. CDR3 protein: CASSLDFGRDQPQHF. CDR3 in DNA: TGCGCCAGCAGCCTCGACTTCGGGAGGGATCAGCCCCAGCATTTT.

This sequence joins TRBV27 and TRBJ2-3; 8 bases map to TRBD2. The germline V gene has CDR1 MNHEY and CDR2 SMNVEV (reference sequence). The CDR3 length is 16 residues. J was trimmed by 3 bases and V by 3 bases; bases with no gene match: 8. As DNA, the CDR3 is TGTGCCAGCAGTTTTGTTAGCGGGATAGGTACAGATACGCAGTATTTT. Its protein is CASSFVSGIGTDTQYF.

This sequence joins TRBV28 and TRBJ2-7; 8 bases map to TRBD1. Per germline, CDR1 MDHEN and CDR2 SYDVKM. With 5 bases clipped from V and 2 bases from J, the junction kept 11 bases outside the gene matches. The CDR3 runs to 16 residues. This chain's CDR3 is CASSPIGQGRPYEQYF. Written as DNA, the CDR3 is TGTGCCAGCAGTCCGATCGGACAGGGACGTCCCTACGAGCAGTACTTC.

The V and J genes are TRBV6-5 and TRBJ1-1; D might be TRBD1 (5 bases). Germline loops: CDR1 MNHEY, CDR2 SVGAGI. This CDR3 has 14 residues. Trimming took off 0 bases at V and 5 bases at J, with 10 bases between the two ends. The CDR3 loop is CASSYSGGGTEAFF. CDR3 coding DNA: TGTGCCAGCAGTTACTCGGGGGGTGGGACTGAAGCTTTCTTT.

The chain combines TRBV7-6 with TRBJ1-2; D call uncertain. The CDR3 is made up of 16 amino acids. Germline CDR1 reads SGHVS; CDR2 reads FNYEAQ. The V end lost 4 bases, the J end lost 0 bases, and 15 bases lay between the germline ends. CDR3 coding DNA: TGTGCCAGCAGCTCCTCCCCGGGCAGAGCTAACTATGGCTACACCTTC. Its protein product is CASSSSPGRANYGYTF.

The chain carries TRBV29-1 and TRBJ1-2; a weak D match, TRBD1 (6 bases). The V end lost 7 bases, the J end lost 7 bases, and 22 bases lay between the germline ends. CDR1 and CDR2 (germline): SQVTM, ANQGSEA. This CDR3 region has 14 residues. In nucleotides, the CDR3 is TGCAGCGCCTTTATGACAGGTTTGCAGACTGGCTACACCTTC. Protein sequence: CSAFMTGLQTGYTF.

The rearrangement links TRBV11-2 to TRBJ2-1; 12 bases map to TRBD2. Losses at the gene ends were 1 base for V and 3 bases for J; bases not matched to a gene: 4. This CDR3 comprises 17 residues. Germline V gene lookup returns CDR1 SGHAT and CDR2 FQNNGV. The CDR3 reads CASSLGRTSGDYNEQFF. DNA for the CDR3: TGTGCCAGCAGCTTAGGGAGGACTAGCGGGGACTACAATGAGCAGTTCTTC.

The CDR3 loop reads CASSSDRDISYEQYF. Written as DNA, the CDR3 is TGTGCCAGCAGTTCGGATCGGGACATCTCCTACGAGCAGTACTTC. This rearrangement joins TRBV7-9 to TRBJ2-7; maybe TRBD1 (6 bases). The germline V gene encodes CDR1 SEHNR and CDR2 FQNEAQ (reference sequence). V dropped 6 bases and J dropped 0 bases, with 15 bases sitting between them. The CDR3 is 15 amino acids.

The chain employs TRBV27 and TRBJ2-3; D may match TRBD1 or TRBD2 (5 bases each). Per the germline V gene, CDR1 is MNHEY and CDR2 is SMNVEV (reference sequence). The V end lost 6 bases, the J end lost 2 bases, and 12 bases lay between the germline ends. The CDR3 has 14 residues. The CDR3 spells CASSPGPNTDTQYF. CDR3 bases: TGTGCCAGCAGCCCGGGACCAAACACAGATACGCAGTATTTT.